These 27 T cell receptor beta chains were sequenced from one sample in a study of CD4 and CD8 cells across lung adenocarcinoma regions. Using its own MiXCR run on the PCR reads, TCRdb lists one record per CDR3 protein. The repertoire holds some 5,000 distinct CDR3 sequences, with 60% as singletons. Sequenced: CD4+ T cells from the center of a lung tumor. The receptors originated from a male donor with lung adenocarcinoma. The CD4 and CD8 labels of this study may be unreliable.

This rearrangement joins TRBV7-2 to TRBJ2-5; D gene uncertain. CDR1 is SGHTA, CDR2 FQGNSA, per germline. This CDR3 comprises 13 residues. The V end was cut by 1 base, the J end by 6 bases, with 9 bases between. In DNA, the CDR3 is TGTGCCAGCAGCTTAGGGACGGTACAGACCCAGTACTTC. Its protein product is CASSLGTVQTQYF.

On this clonotype itself: Relative to the germline gene, one junction end is altered; a read error may explain this. The chain uses TRBV6-1 and TRBJ2-3, with D uncertain. This CDR3 has 14 amino acids. Per germline, CDR1 MNHNS and CDR2 SASEGT. The CDR3 coding sequence is TGTGCCAGCAGTGCTCAGGCCGGCAAAAACACGCAGTACTTT. Its translation is CASSAQAGKNTQYF.

By its share, this clonotype is large. This chain links TRBV6-5 with TRBJ2-1; no clear D. V lost 4 bases and J 4 bases, leaving 8 bases between the germline ends. Per the germline V gene, CDR1 is MNHEY and CDR2 is SVGAGI. This CDR3 contains 13 residues. Written as DNA, the CDR3 is TGTGCCAGCAGTTCCTTAGGTTACAATGAGCAGTTCTTC. Protein product: CASSSLGYNEQFF.

About this clonotype: A junction end diverges from the germline sequence, so it may reflect a read error. The chain links TRBV6-1 to TRBJ2-1, with a possible D match to TRBD2 (5 bases). The CDR3 consists of 14 residues. From germline, CDR1 is MNHNS and CDR2 SASEGT. CDR3: CAGSGSRYTDTQYF. CDR3 coding DNA: TGTGCGGGGAGTGGGAGCCGTTACACAGATACGCAGTATTTC.

In its sample, this clonotype is medium-sized. V gene TRBV7-2 combines with J gene TRBJ1-1; no definite D call. Per the germline V gene, CDR1 is SGHTA and CDR2 is FQGNSA. CDR3 size: 13 residues. Trimming took off 5 bases at V and 0 bases at J, with 7 bases between the two ends. The DNA of the CDR3 is TGTGCCAGCAGCACCACGGTGAACACTGAAGCTTTCTTT. This sequence encodes CASSTTVNTEAFF.

This clonotype has just a few counts. The J gene is TRBJ2-1, the V gene TRBV6-1, with 9 bases fitting TRBD2. This CDR3 is built from 15 residues. The V gene's germline CDR1 is MNHNS and CDR2 SASEGT. With V trimmed by 5 bases and J by 0 bases, 2 bases remained unmatched. The CDR3 loop is CASSLSGSSYNEQFF. The CDR3, as DNA: TGTGCCAGCAGTCTTAGCGGGAGCTCCTACAATGAGCAGTTCTTC.

V and J are TRBV27 and TRBJ2-3; TRBD2 aligns across 7 bases. The DNA end is more similar to TRBJ2-7, so the J call may be wrong. This CDR3 has 14 amino acids. Germline V gene data show CDR1 as MNHEY and CDR2 as SMNVEV (reference sequence). CDR3 residues: CGGSRGSAKDTQYF. In DNA, the CDR3 is TGTGGCGGCTCGCGGGGGTCAGCCAAAGATACGCAGTACTTC.

As for this clonotype: One junction end does not reproduce the germline sequence, and a read error may be involved. V is TRBV6-4 and J is TRBJ2-3; the D gene is possibly TRBD2 (7 bases). Per the germline V gene, CDR1 is MRHNA and CDR2 is SNTAGT. The CDR3 consists of 19 residues. This CDR3 reads CASRDYEGEGGRDTETQYF. The CDR3 bases are TGTGCCAGCAGAGACTACGAGGGGGAGGGGGGCCGGGACACAGAGACCCAGTATTTC.

This clonotype is judged medium-sized. CDR3 sequence reads: CASSLIGGNHNEQFF. The CDR3 coding sequence is TGTGCCAGCAGCTTAATTGGAGGGAACCACAATGAGCAGTTCTTC. The genes are TRBV7-2 and TRBJ2-1; tentatively, D is TRBD2 (6 bases). The CDR3 covers 15 residues. V shed 2 bases and J shed 5 bases, with 13 bases lying between them. The germline CDR1 and CDR2 sequences are SGHTA and FQGNSA.

The chain links TRBV6-5 to TRBJ2-3; TRBD1 is a possible D gene (5 bases). The V gene lost 2 bases and the J gene lost 9 bases, with 15 bases spanning the gap. The CDR3 loop spans 14 amino acids. Germline CDR1 is MNHEY and CDR2 is SVGAGI. CDR3 nucleotides: TGTGCCAGCAGTTACGGATGGACACCCGAGACGCAGTATTTT. It is translated as CASSYGWTPETQYF.

V gene TRBV6-1 combines with J gene TRBJ1-2, with 7 bases identical to TRBD1. CDR1 and CDR2 from the germline V gene are MNHNS and SASEGT. The CDR3 runs 13 residues. Trimming took 4 bases from V and 7 from J; bases not matched to a gene: 6. CDR3 in DNA: TGTGCCAGCAGTGTCTCCGGGACAGCTGGCTACACCTTC. This encodes CASSVSGTAGYTF.

A few counts support this clonotype. The chain links TRBV6-1 to TRBJ1-5; no clear D gene. Germline CDR1 and CDR2: MNHNS and SASEGT. The CDR3 spans 13 residues. Trimming stripped 5 bases from V and 6 bases from J, with 11 bases between. CDR3 residues: CASSPRSGQPQHF. CDR3 bases: TGTGCCAGCAGTCCCAGAAGTGGTCAGCCCCAGCATTTT.

This clonotype was detected a few times. The V call is TRBV7-2, the J call TRBJ2-1, with 7 bases matching TRBD2. Unmatched junction bases numbered 5, after V lost 5 bases and J lost 1 base. The CDR3 length is 15 residues. CDR1 and CDR2 (germline): SGHTA, FQGNSA. The CDR3 loop reads CASSTLAESYNEQFF. The CDR3 DNA reads TGTGCCAGCAGCACTCTAGCGGAATCCTACAATGAGCAGTTCTTC.

This clonotype showed up just a few times. The chain carries TRBV7-2 and TRBJ2-5, with D unclear. There are 14 residues in the CDR3. Germline assignment: CDR1 SGHTA and CDR2 FQGNSA. V shed 1 base and J shed 3 bases, with 9 bases lying between them. The CDR3 DNA is TGTGCCAGCAGCTTAGGCACTAACAAAGAGACCCAGTACTTC. Residues: CASSLGTNKETQYF.

This clonotype was picked up a small number of times. The J gene is TRBJ1-1, the V gene TRBV6-5; D may be TRBD1 (5 bases). Germline lookup yields CDR1 MNHEY and CDR2 SVGAGI. The CDR3 covers 13 residues. The V and J ends lost 4 bases and 6 bases respectively, with 12 bases between them. CDR3 sequence: CASSLGVWSEAFF. In nucleotides, the CDR3 is TGTGCCAGCAGTTTGGGGGTATGGTCTGAAGCTTTCTTT.

The chain joins TRBV6-1 to TRBJ2-7; D is undetermined. V dropped 9 bases and J dropped 5 bases, with 20 bases sitting between them. Germline CDR1 and CDR2: MNHNS and SASEGT. The length of the CDR3 is 14 residues. The CDR3, as DNA: TGTGCCAGTGGCGGACGGACCGATCAAGACGAGCAGTACTTC. This codes for CASGGRTDQDEQYF.

A single count supports this clonotype. The chain combines TRBV7-2 with TRBJ1-2; 8 nucleotides line up with TRBD1. The germline CDR1 and CDR2 sequences are SGHTA and FQGNSA. The CDR3 has 15 amino acids. Trimming took 0 bases from V and 4 from J; bases not matched to a gene: 4. The CDR3 DNA follows: TGTGCCAGCAGCTTAGCCGGGACAGGTCCCTATGGCTACACCTTC. Translation gives CASSLAGTGPYGYTF. Full variable domain (outside the CDR3, taken from reference TRBV7-2 and TRBJ1-2): GAGVSQSPSNKVTEKGKDVELRCDPISGHTALYWYRQSLGQGLEFLIYFQGNSAPDKSGLPSDRFSAERTGGSVSTLTIQRTQQEDSAVYLCASSLAGTGPYGYTFGSGTRLTVV.

Points on this clonotype: At one of its ends the junction is not consistent with the germline gene, which may arise from a read error. The rearrangement uses TRBV7-6 and TRBJ2-1; D call uncertain. The CDR3 spans 13 residues. Per the germline V gene, CDR1 is SGHVS and CDR2 is FNYEAQ. The CDR3 DNA reads as TGTGCCAGCAGCTTAGAGTACAACGAGGAGCTGTTCTTC. Translated: CASSLEYNEELFF.

Turning to this clonotype: No conserved phenylalanine or tryptophan ends this CDR3, so it is likely a read error. The chain is built from TRBV6-4 and TRBJ2-1; 12 nucleotides agree with TRBD2. V shed 5 bases, J shed 8 bases, and the junction held 7 bases outside the gene matches. The CDR3 extends over 15 amino acids. CDR1 is MRHNA and CDR2 is SNTAGT in the germline V gene. CDR3 loop: CASSSTSGRNDEQFS. CDR3 nucleotides: TGTGCCAGCAGTTCCACTAGCGGGAGGAACGATGAGCAGTTCTCA.

The chain is built from TRBV7-2 and TRBJ1-1, with 8 bases identical to TRBD1. V was clipped by 5 bases and J by 1 base; unmatched bases: 6. This CDR3 has 15 amino acids. Looked up from germline, CDR1 is SGHTA and CDR2 is FQGNSA. The CDR3 DNA follows: TGTGCCAGCAGCCGAGGACAGGGTACGAACACTGAAGCTTTCTTT. It specifies CASSRGQGTNTEAFF. The full variable domain, completed using reference TRBV7-2 and TRBJ1-1, is GAGVSQSPSNKVTEKGKDVELRCDPISGHTALYWYRQSLGQGLEFLIYFQGNSAPDKSGLPSDRFSAERTGGSVSTLTIQRTQQEDSAVYLCASSRGQGTNTEAFFGQGTRLTVV.

V and J are TRBV12-3 or TRBV12-4 and TRBJ2-5, with D uncertain. The CDR3 sequence is 12 residues long. Deletions cut 8 bases from V and 2 bases from J, with 9 bases between. The DNA of the CDR3 is TGTGCCAGCCGGGCCGGACAAGAGACCCAGTACTTC. Translated: CASRAGQETQYF.

The table lists this clonotype with a few counts. The chain carries TRBV6-1 and TRBJ1-5; 9 positions agree with TRBD1. Per the germline V gene, CDR1 is MNHNS and CDR2 is SASEGT. The J segment lost 5 bases and the V segment lost 4 bases, leaving 12 bases of the junction unmatched. This CDR3 is 17 amino acids long. Here the CDR3 reads CASSGGQGALLDQPQHF. CDR3 sequence (DNA): TGTGCCAGCAGTGGGGGACAGGGTGCTTTGTTGGATCAGCCCCAGCATTTT.

This clonotype was observed a few times. The chain is built from TRBV7-2 and TRBJ2-5, with 8 positions matching TRBD2. The CDR3 runs to 16 residues. Per the germline V gene, CDR1 is SGHTA and CDR2 is FQGNSA. V was clipped by 1 base and J by 3 bases; unmatched bases: 7. The CDR3 here is CASSLDLRAGEETQYF. The CDR3 DNA follows: TGTGCCAGCAGCTTAGACCTCCGAGCGGGAGAAGAGACCCAGTACTTC.

V usage is TRBV6-5 and J usage is TRBJ1-2; D ambiguous. This CDR3 region has 15 residues. Trimming pared 7 bases from V and 3 bases from J, leaving 18 bases between. Germline lookup yields CDR1 MNHEY and CDR2 SVGAGI. CDR3 sequence reads: CASILSVAGHYGYTF. DNA for the CDR3: TGTGCCAGCATTTTATCGGTGGCGGGTCACTATGGCTACACCTTC.

On this clonotype: A much larger clone is a single base away; this may be a read error. This chain connects TRBV6-5 to TRBJ1-2; 10 positions agree with TRBD1. Germline V CDR1 and CDR2: MNHEY, SVGAGI. There are 15 residues in the CDR3. CDR3 in DNA: TGTGCCAGCAGTCACTCGAGGACAGGGGGCTATGGCTACACCTTC. Translating gives CASSHSRTGGYGYTF.

V is TRBV6-1 and J is TRBJ1-2; D gene unclear. This CDR3 has 10 residues. The V and J ends lost 3 bases and 8 bases respectively, with 4 bases between them. Germline V gene lookup returns CDR1 MNHNS and CDR2 SASEGT. The CDR3 nucleotides read TGTGCCAGCAGTGATCGAGGCTACACCTTC. This sequence encodes CASSDRGYTF.

This chain joins TRBV12-3 or TRBV12-4 and TRBJ2-5; 15 positions match TRBD2. The tail of the sequence fits TRBJ2-1 better, so the J call may be wrong. There are 20 residues in the CDR3. CDR3 in DNA: TGTGCCAGCAGCCTCCTGAGTGGACTAGCGGGAGGGGGGTCCTACAATGAGCAGTTCTTC. Residues: CASSLLSGLAGGGSYNEQFF.